A single sample is the source of the 19 T cell receptor beta chains below, sequenced in a study of control samples from healthy donors and cancer patients. Clones were read by immunoSEQ multiplex PCR, and TCRdb kept only the in-frame ones, dropping some. The sample lists about 170,000 clones; approximately 86% were seen once. The source material was blood. The source of these receptors is a woman in her 30s in good health.

The chain joins TRBV9 to TRBJ2-7; D gene uncertain. Trimming took off 0 bases at V and 2 bases at J, with 12 bases between the two ends. The germline gives CDR1 SGDLS, CDR2 YYNGEE. CDR3 size: 15 residues. DNA of the CDR3: TGTGCCAGCAGCGTAGGGTTCGGGCTTCCCTACGAGCAGTACTTC. Residues: CASSVGFGLPYEQYF.

V usage is TRBV2 and J usage is TRBJ1-1, with unresolved D. The CDR3 consists of 12 residues. Germline V gene sequence: CDR1 SNHLY, CDR2 FYNNEI. V was cut by 9 bases and J by 1 base, with 9 bases left in between. This CDR3 reads CARPGPNTEAFF. The CDR3 DNA sequence: TGTGCCAGACCTGGACCGAACACTGAAGCTTTCTTT.

The gene calls are TRBV6-5 and TRBJ1-4, with D maybe TRBD1 (5 bases). Trimming took 6 bases from V and 4 from J, leaving 12 bases between them. The CDR3 is 14 residues long. Germline loops: CDR1 MNHEY, CDR2 SVGAGI. CDR3 bases: TGTGCCAGCAGGCCGACAGAACGTAATGAAAAACTGTTTTTT. This sequence encodes CASRPTERNEKLFF.

The genes are TRBV5-1 and TRBJ2-2, with 9 bases identical to TRBD2. V shed 5 bases and J 4 bases; nucleotides not matched to a gene: 9. There are 16 residues in the CDR3. Germline lookup yields CDR1 SGHRS and CDR2 YFSETQ. In DNA, the CDR3 is TGCGCCAGCAGGGGGTTGCGGGAGGGCCGCACCGGGGAGCTGTTTTTT. This codes for CASRGLREGRTGELFF.

This sequence joins TRBV3-1 (or the pseudogene TRBV3-2) and TRBJ2-5; D call uncertain. CDR1 LGHDT and CDR2 YNNKEL come from the germline V gene (reference sequence). The CDR3 runs to 18 residues. Trimming took 2 bases from V and 5 from J, leaving 24 bases between them. The CDR3 coding sequence is TGTGCCAGCAGCCAACCCGATTCACCCGTTGGGAAAAGGGAGACCCAGTACTTC. Translation gives CASSQPDSPVGKRETQYF.

The rearrangement joins TRBV28 to TRBJ2-3; TRBD2 matches at 9 bases. There are 16 residues in the CDR3. With 6 bases clipped from V and 3 bases from J, the junction kept 10 bases outside the gene matches. From germline, CDR1 is MDHEN and CDR2 SYDVKM. As DNA, the CDR3 is TGTGCCAGCAGATTAGCGGGAGCTCATCAGACAGATACGCAGTATTTT. Protein: CASRLAGAHQTDTQYF.

This rearrangement joins TRBV19 to TRBJ2-6; 9 bases are shared with TRBD1. Trimming took 5 bases from V and 0 from J; bases not matched to a gene: 8. The length of the CDR3 is 18 residues. The germline V gene encodes CDR1 LNHDA and CDR2 SQIVND (reference sequence). CDR3 sequence reads: CASSFTGQGSSGANVLTF. CDR3 coding DNA: TGTGCCAGTAGTTTCACAGGACAGGGGTCCTCTGGGGCCAACGTCCTGACTTTC.

The chain employs TRBV4-1 and TRBJ2-1; 8 nucleotides match TRBD2. The CDR3 runs 15 residues. The V gene end was trimmed by 8 bases and the J gene end by 3 bases; junction bases not matched to a gene: 9. Germline-derived CDR1 and CDR2 are MGHRA and YSYEKL. This chain's CDR3 is CASAGVAGSYNEQFF. CDR3 in DNA: TGCGCCAGCGCCGGGGTAGCGGGAAGCTACAATGAGCAGTTCTTC.

This clone showed up just once. The junction departs from the called germline gene at one end, perhaps through a read error. The V and J genes are TRBV28 and TRBJ2-7, with unresolved D. The CDR3 has 12 amino acids. In germline, CDR1 is MDHEN, CDR2 SYDVKM. CDR3 DNA: TGTGCCAGCAGTCCAGAGGCGGCCATCCTCATATTC. Translation: CASSPEAAILIF.

This chain connects TRBV6-5 to TRBJ2-5, with D possibly matching TRBD1 (6 bases). V lost 6 bases and J 0 bases, leaving 14 bases between the germline ends. The CDR3 loop spans 15 amino acids. Germline CDR1 is MNHEY and CDR2 is SVGAGI. The CDR3 region has the DNA TGTGCCAGCAGACGAGGACAGTCAAACCAAGAGACCCAGTACTTC. Protein: CASRRGQSNQETQYF.

The rearrangement links TRBV5-5 to TRBJ1-1; D gene uncertain. Germline CDR1 reads SGHKS; CDR2 reads YYEKEE (reference sequence). Trimming pared 7 bases from V and 2 bases from J, leaving 9 bases between. The CDR3 spans 12 residues. In DNA, the CDR3 is TGTGCCAGCGAGGGCGGAAACACTGAAGCTTTCTTT. This gives the protein CASEGGNTEAFF.

The chain carries TRBV11-2 and TRBJ2-1; 8 nucleotides align to TRBD2. Germline assignment: CDR1 SGHAT and CDR2 FQNNGV. The CDR3 runs 15 residues. V lost 7 bases, J lost 0 bases, and 5 bases stayed unmatched. CDR3 DNA: TGTGCCAGCACGGAAAGCGGGGGCTCCTACAATGAGCAGTTCTTC. Its translation is CASTESGGSYNEQFF.

This clone was observed a few times. The chain recombines TRBV19 with TRBJ1-5; D gene ambiguous. Germline V gene sequence: CDR1 LNHDA, CDR2 SQIVND (reference sequence). Trimming shortened V by 7 bases and J by 6 bases, and 16 bases separated the two germline ends. This CDR3 contains 14 residues. Written as DNA, the CDR3 is TGTGCCAGTACTCCGAGAGGGTTGGGTCAGCCCCAGCATTTT. It codes for CASTPRGLGQPQHF.

The chain couples TRBV6-4 to TRBJ1-5; D unclear. The CDR3 is 15 amino acids. V dropped 4 bases and J dropped 3 bases, with 13 bases sitting between them. Germline V gene lookup returns CDR1 MRHNA and CDR2 SNTAGT. The CDR3 sequence is CASSAHAGYNQPQHF. In DNA form, the CDR3 reads TGTGCCAGCAGTGCCCACGCCGGATACAATCAGCCCCAGCATTTT.

This clone is a singleton in its sample. This chain links TRBV4-2 with TRBJ1-1, with a tentative D call TRBD1 (6 bases). The CDR3 spans 20 residues. CDR1 LGHNA and CDR2 YNFKEQ come from the germline V gene. V dropped 1 base and J dropped 1 base, with 25 bases sitting between them. The CDR3 spells CASSQARRNRIGQQNTEAFF. In DNA, the CDR3 is TGTGCCAGCAGCCAAGCACGTCGGAATAGAATAGGACAGCAGAACACTGAAGCTTTCTTT.

This clone has a single count. For the CDR3, the DNA is TGTGCCAGCAGTTTGTCCCGACTAGCGGGAGACATTCAGTACTTC. It translates to CASSLSRLAGDIQYF. The rearrangement uses TRBV27 and TRBJ2-4; TRBD2 aligns across 12 bases. The CDR3 is 15 amino acids. Germline V gene sequence: CDR1 MNHEY, CDR2 SMNVEV (reference sequence). Trimming took 3 bases from V and 8 from J; bases not matched to a gene: 5.

This clone was found a few times. V usage is TRBV13 and J usage is TRBJ2-3, with unresolved D. There are 13 residues in the CDR3. Trimming cost V 4 bases and J 2 bases, with 7 bases left between them. Germline-derived CDR1 and CDR2 are PRHDT and FYEKMQ (reference sequence). The CDR3: CASSSRATDTQYF. The CDR3 nucleotides read TGTGCCAGCAGCTCCCGGGCCACAGATACGCAGTATTTT.

V and J are TRBV28 and TRBJ2-7; TRBD1 matches 8 bases. The CDR3 is 18 residues long. The J segment lost 4 bases and the V segment lost 4 bases, leaving 18 bases of the junction unmatched. Germline V gene lookup returns CDR1 MDHEN and CDR2 SYDVKM. CDR3 protein: CASSSRGRGTGVLYEQYF. The CDR3 DNA reads as TGTGCCAGCAGTTCGAGGGGCAGGGGGACAGGTGTTCTTTACGAGCAGTACTTC.

The CDR3 region is CATSPDRARAGELFF. The DNA for the CDR3 is TGTGCCACTTCCCCAGACAGGGCGAGGGCCGGGGAGCTGTTTTTT. The chain employs TRBV10-3 and TRBJ2-2, with 7 bases lining up with TRBD1. From germline, CDR1 is ENHRY and CDR2 SYGVKD. There are 15 residues in the CDR3. The V segment lost 10 bases and the J segment 6 bases; nucleotides outside the gene matches: 14.